A single sample is the source of the 28 T cell receptor beta chains below, sequenced in a study of patients and donors after allogeneic stem cell transplantation. TCRdb analysed the RT-PCR reads with MiXCR anew, one entry per CDR3 protein. The sample lists 100,000 to 120,000 distinct CDR3 sequences, around 35% occurring once. The sample consisted of blood, either unsorted or a sorted T cell fraction (not recorded which). The origin of the receptors is a human donor who was either an allogeneic HSCT recipient or a stem cell or donor lymphocyte infusion donor (not recorded which). It is not recorded whose cells these are; they may come from a transplant donor.

The V call is TRBV7-2, the J call TRBJ2-1, with TRBD2 identical over 9 bases. The CDR3 is 16 residues long. With V trimmed by 5 bases and J by 7 bases, 12 bases remained unmatched. Germline CDR1 and CDR2: SGHTA and FQGNSA. The CDR3 loop is CASSPRMAGGLNEQFF. The CDR3 bases are TGTGCCAGCAGCCCAAGGATGGCGGGAGGGCTAAATGAGCAGTTCTTC. Drawing the rest from reference TRBV7-2 and TRBJ2-1, the complete variable domain is GAGVSQSPSNKVTEKGKDVELRCDPISGHTALYWYRQSLGQGLEFLIYFQGNSAPDKSGLPSDRFSAERTGGSVSTLTIQRTQQEDSAVYLCASSPRMAGGLNEQFFGPGTRLTVL.

This clonotype was recorded a few times. The V call is TRBV5-5, the J call TRBJ1-2; the D gene is possibly TRBD1 (6 bases). V shed 0 bases and J shed 5 bases, with 11 bases lying between them. This CDR3 comprises 14 residues. The germline V gene encodes CDR1 SGHKS and CDR2 YYEKEE (reference sequence). CDR3 protein: CASSLVTGAYGYTF. The CDR3 nucleotides are TGTGCCAGCAGCTTGGTAACGGGGGCGTATGGCTACACCTTC.

The table lists this clonotype with a few counts. V usage is TRBV4-2 and J usage is TRBJ2-7; the match to TRBD2 covers 7 bases. The CDR3 totals 16 residues. J lost 4 bases, V lost 1 base, and 10 bases had no gene match. Germline V gene lookup returns CDR1 LGHNA and CDR2 YNFKEQ. This chain's CDR3 is CASSQGAGVEGYEQYF. The CDR3 region has the DNA TGTGCCAGCAGCCAAGGCGCGGGGGTTGAAGGATACGAGCAGTACTTC.

This clonotype was picked up many times. The chain links TRBV29-1 to TRBJ1-5; D uncertain. Trimming stripped 4 bases from V and 3 bases from J, with 13 bases between. The length of the CDR3 is 14 residues. Germline V lookup: CDR1 SQVTM, CDR2 ANQGSEA. The CDR3 loop reads CSVGGSSDNQPQHF. The CDR3 region has the DNA TGCAGCGTTGGCGGGAGCTCAGACAATCAGCCCCAGCATTTT.

Only a few counts were recorded for this clonotype. The chain employs TRBV4-3 and TRBJ2-3; D tentatively fits TRBD1 or TRBD2 (6 bases each). This CDR3 has 15 residues. V was clipped by 0 bases and J by 4 bases, with 11 bases between them. CDR1 and CDR2 (germline): LGHNA, YSLEER. The CDR3 sequence: CASSQEGGTADTQYF. For the CDR3, the DNA is TGCGCCAGCAGCCAAGAAGGGGGGACCGCAGATACGCAGTATTTT.

This clonotype was detected only a few times. The gene calls are TRBV7-2 and TRBJ1-6; 7 bases agree with TRBD1. This CDR3 region has 15 residues. V gave up 6 bases and J gave up 7 bases; unmatched junction bases: 9. Per the germline V gene, CDR1 is SGHTA and CDR2 is FQGNSA. The CDR3 is CASRLSGQVNSPLHF. CDR3 bases: TGTGCCAGCAGGCTATCCGGACAGGTCAATTCACCCCTCCACTTT.

The J gene is TRBJ1-3, the V gene TRBV7-2; D is ambiguous. This CDR3 is built from 15 residues. Germline V gives CDR1 SGHTA, CDR2 FQGNSA. V shed 1 base and J shed 4 bases, with 11 bases lying between them. CDR3 sequence reads: CASSLVAIAGNTIYF. The CDR3 coding sequence is TGTGCCAGCAGCTTAGTTGCAATAGCGGGAAACACCATATATTTT.

This clonotype was counted between two and nine times. The chain recombines TRBV20-1 with TRBJ1-2; D gene ambiguous. There are 13 residues in the CDR3. V gave up 0 bases and J gave up 4 bases, with 9 bases separating them. Germline assignment: CDR1 DFQATT and CDR2 SNEGSKA (reference sequence). The CDR3 sequence: CSARDGGLYGYTF. DNA of the CDR3: TGCAGTGCTAGAGATGGCGGACTCTATGGCTACACCTTC.

This clonotype was counted ten times or more. The rearrangement uses TRBV11-2 and TRBJ1-2; TRBD1 agrees at 7 bases. Losses at the gene ends were 5 bases for V and 7 bases for J; bases not matched to a gene: 7. The CDR3 covers 13 residues. Germline CDR1 and CDR2: SGHAT and FQNNGV. As DNA, the CDR3 is TGTGCCAGCAGCCTACAAAGGGGGCTTGGCTACACCTTC. Translating it yields CASSLQRGLGYTF.

The chain employs TRBV4-3 and TRBJ1-1; 12 bases agree with TRBD1. Germline CDR1 LGHNA, CDR2 YSLEER. The length of the CDR3 is 17 residues. The J segment lost 1 base and the V segment lost 2 bases, leaving 5 bases of the junction unmatched. CDR3 loop: CASSQQGQGARNTEAFF. The CDR3 nucleotides are TGCGCCAGCAGCCAACAGGGACAGGGGGCCCGGAACACTGAAGCTTTCTTT.

The chain joins TRBV10-3 to TRBJ2-2; no clear D. Trimming pared 4 bases from V and 3 bases from J, leaving 6 bases between. The CDR3 has 13 residues. CDR1 is ENHRY, CDR2 SYGVKD, per germline. DNA for the CDR3: TGTGCCATCAGTGCTGGCTACACCGGGGAGCTGTTTTTT. This translates into CAISAGYTGELFF.

This clonotype was counted at least ten times. CDR3 region: CASSARGSETQYF. CDR3 nucleotide sequence: TGTGCCAGCAGCGCCCGGGGGTCGGAGACCCAGTACTTC. The chain has TRBV13 and TRBJ2-5; a possible D gene is TRBD2 (6 bases). This CDR3 region has 13 residues. The V gene's germline CDR1 is PRHDT and CDR2 FYEKMQ (reference sequence). Deletions cut 5 bases from V and 5 bases from J, with 12 bases between.

The V call is TRBV12-3 or TRBV12-4, the J call TRBJ2-7; 10 nucleotides match TRBD2. This CDR3 comprises 17 residues. With 3 bases clipped from V and 6 bases from J, the junction kept 14 bases outside the gene matches. In DNA form, the CDR3 reads TGTGCCAGCAGTTTGGCTAGCGGGAGTAAGGCTTTGCGCGAGCAGTACTTC. Its translation: CASSLASGSKALREQYF.

The chain combines TRBV15 with TRBJ1-1; unclear D gene. The V gene's germline CDR1 is LNHNV and CDR2 YYDKDF (reference sequence). The germline V and J ends were trimmed by 0 bases and 0 bases, with 5 bases remaining between them. This CDR3 has 14 amino acids. This chain's CDR3 is CATSRDAMNTEAFF. The DNA of the CDR3 is TGTGCCACCAGCAGAGATGCGATGAACACTGAAGCTTTCTTT.

V is TRBV5-1 and J is TRBJ2-2; perhaps TRBD1 as D (6 bases). The CDR3 runs to 16 residues. The germline gives CDR1 SGHRS, CDR2 YFSETQ. V was cut by 0 bases and J by 3 bases, with 12 bases left in between. CDR3 residues: CASSLGDRSHTGELFF. CDR3 DNA: TGCGCCAGCAGCTTGGGAGACAGGTCCCACACCGGGGAGCTGTTTTTT.

This clonotype was seen more than once but under ten times. The chain has TRBV7-2 and TRBJ1-2; D not certain. V lost 4 bases and J lost 4, with 7 bases in between. The germline gives CDR1 SGHTA, CDR2 FQGNSA. The CDR3 has 12 amino acids. The CDR3 here is CASSSTAYGYTF. The DNA for the CDR3 is TGTGCCAGCAGCTCGACGGCCTATGGCTACACCTTC.

This clonotype was observed a handful of times. The V call is TRBV12-3 or TRBV12-4, the J call TRBJ1-4; D ambiguous. CDR3 length: 13 residues. Trimming removed 5 bases at V and 10 bases at J, with 14 bases between. CDR3 region: CASSPPSMGKLFF. The CDR3 DNA reads TGTGCCAGCAGTCCACCAAGTATGGGAAAACTGTTTTTT.

The chain uses TRBV20-1 and TRBJ1-4; D is perhaps TRBD1 (6 bases). V lost 5 bases and J lost 3, with 10 bases in between. The germline CDR1 and CDR2 sequences are DFQATT and SNEGSKA (reference sequence). This CDR3 has 13 residues. CDR3 sequence reads: CSALQGPNEKLFF. Here the CDR3 DNA reads TGCAGTGCTCTTCAGGGGCCTAATGAAAAACTGTTTTTT.

This clonotype was detected only a few times. The V call is TRBV5-1, the J call TRBJ2-7; either TRBD1 or TRBD2 may supply D (6 bases each). The CDR3 extends over 12 amino acids. The V gene's germline CDR1 is SGHRS and CDR2 YFSETQ. V lost 4 bases to trimming and J lost 2 bases, with 7 bases between them. The CDR3 DNA reads as TGCGCCAGCAGCAGGGGGGCCTACGAGCAGTACTTC. Its protein product is CASSRGAYEQYF.

The chain combines TRBV7-2 with TRBJ2-1; D gene ambiguous. Germline V CDR1 and CDR2: SGHTA, FQGNSA. This CDR3 contains 11 residues. V dropped 0 bases and J dropped 10 bases, with 4 bases sitting between them. As DNA, the CDR3 is TGTGCCAGCAGCTTAGCACAGGAGCAGTTCTTC. This encodes CASSLAQEQFF.

This clonotype has more than one count but fewer than ten. The CDR3 reads CSVLTGLNQPQHF. As DNA, the CDR3 is TGCAGCGTCCTGACAGGGTTGAATCAGCCCCAGCATTTT. J is TRBJ1-5 and V is TRBV29-1; 7 bases map to TRBD1. The germline V gene encodes CDR1 SQVTM and CDR2 ANQGSEA. Losses at the gene ends were 6 bases for V and 4 bases for J; bases not matched to a gene: 6. The CDR3 loop spans 13 amino acids.

The chain couples TRBV12-3 or TRBV12-4 to TRBJ2-5; D gene uncertain. The CDR3 covers 13 residues. Deletions cut 7 bases from V and 1 base from J, with 10 bases between. For the CDR3, the DNA is TGTGCCAGCAACGAAGTGGGCCAAGAGACCCAGTACTTC. Amino acid sequence: CASNEVGQETQYF.

For the CDR3, the DNA is TGTGCCAGCTCCCCCACCGCCTCTACCTCTGGAAACACCATATATTTT. Translation gives CASSPTASTSGNTIYF. The V and J genes are TRBV27 and TRBJ1-3; D unclear. This CDR3 spans 16 amino acids. Trimming shortened V by 8 bases and J by 0 bases, and 17 bases separated the two germline ends. Germline values: CDR1 MNHEY, CDR2 SMNVEV (reference sequence).

This sequence joins TRBV6-2 or TRBV6-3 and TRBJ2-7, with D tentatively TRBD1 (6 bases). Deletions cut 8 bases from V and 3 bases from J, with 23 bases between. Germline CDR1 and CDR2: MNHEY and SVGEGT. This CDR3 contains 16 residues. CDR3 amino acids: CASRSARTALLYEQYF. CDR3 coding DNA: TGTGCCAGCCGATCCGCTCGGACAGCTCTACTCTACGAGCAGTACTTC.

The rearrangement joins TRBV7-2 to TRBJ2-1, with 7 bases that match TRBD2. This CDR3 spans 19 amino acids. Germline V gives CDR1 SGHTA, CDR2 FQGNSA. The junction had 16 bases not matched to a gene; V was cut back by 2 bases and J by 3 bases. CDR3 nucleotides: TGTGCCAGCAGCTTACCCCTACTCATAGCGGGTATTCTCTACAATGAGCAGTTCTTC. It specifies CASSLPLLIAGILYNEQFF.

A few counts support this clonotype. The chain has TRBV4-1 and TRBJ2-3; D is possibly TRBD1 (6 bases). V was pared by 1 base and J by 0 bases, with 11 bases between. The CDR3 length is 16 residues. Looked up from germline, CDR1 is MGHRA and CDR2 is YSYEKL. The CDR3 DNA is TGCGCCAGCAGCCAAGTGGGGGCCACTAGCACAGATACGCAGTATTTT. This sequence encodes CASSQVGATSTDTQYF.

The chain joins TRBV7-6 to TRBJ2-1; 10 bases are shared with TRBD2. The V gene's germline CDR1 is SGHVS and CDR2 FNYEAQ. With 2 bases clipped from V and 14 bases from J, the junction kept 6 bases outside the gene matches. The CDR3 sequence is 13 residues long. The CDR3 coding sequence is TGTGCCAGCAGCTTACCGGGGACTAGCGTAAAGTTCTTC. Its protein product is CASSLPGTSVKFF.

The genes are TRBV29-1 and TRBJ2-1; D may match TRBD1 or TRBD2 (5 bases each). Trimming took off 6 bases at V and 6 bases at J, with 12 bases between the two ends. CDR1 is SQVTM, CDR2 ANQGSEA, per germline. This CDR3 comprises 12 residues. CDR3 coding DNA: TGCAGCGTGAGGGGAGTTCTCAATGAGCAGTTCTTC. Its translation is CSVRGVLNEQFF.